This paragraph covers one T cell receptor beta chain sequence. TCRdb's table, derived via immunoSEQ multiplex PCR, lists solely in-frame clones and lacks some. The table lists 1,500 or so clones, more than 70% of them singletons, with roughly 17% in the top ten. V dropped 2 bases and J dropped 7 bases, with 7 bases sitting between them. Germline CDR1 KGHDR, CDR2 SFDVKD. CDR3 length: 13 residues. This sample is drawn from a study of brain metastases from non-small cell lung cancer. This TCR came from a donor aged 40 or older with non-small cell lung cancer. The source material was tumor-adjacent normal tissue. The V gene is TRBV24-1, the J gene TRBJ2-2; tentative D call: TRBD1 (5 bases). CDR3 sequence (DNA): TGTGCCACCAGTGATTGGGGCGGCGGGGAGCTGTTTTTT. Translating it yields CATSDWGGGELFF.